The 30 T cell receptor beta chains in this list originate from one sample, sequenced in a study of read filtering for tumor transcriptome and immune sequencing. This library used 300 to 450 ng RNA and molecular barcoded adaptors spanning alpha/delta and beta/gamma chains. TCRdb re-analysed the reads in MiXCR, keeping a single row per CDR3 protein. The sample yields about 130,000 distinct CDR3 sequences, roughly 13% seen once. Sequencing was done on a sample of a population of CD138-negative cells sorted from bone marrow. Source of these receptors: a donor aged 40 or older with multiple myeloma.

This clonotype appeared many times. The chain joins TRBV10-3 to TRBJ1-5; 8 bases are a match to TRBD1. The CDR3 is made up of 16 amino acids. The germline V gene encodes CDR1 ENHRY and CDR2 SYGVKD. J gave up 6 bases and V 2 bases, and 9 bases lay outside the gene matches. Here the CDR3 DNA reads TGTGCCATCAGTGAGCTTTGGACAGGGTCCAGTCAGCCCCAGCATTTT. Its translation: CAISELWTGSSQPQHF.

Note on this clonotype: The CDR3 carries no conserved terminal phenylalanine or tryptophan, so it likely arises from a read error. This chain links TRBV7-3 with TRBJ2-1, with D perhaps matching TRBD2 (7 bases). The germline V gene encodes CDR1 SGHTA and CDR2 FQGTGA. The CDR3 has 16 residues. Between the trimmed V and J ends, which lost 5 bases and 8 bases, there was a span of 22 bases. The CDR3 protein is CASSPRAGQALHEQFS. CDR3 coding DNA: TGTGCCAGCAGCCCGCGAGCGGGACAAGCCCTTCATGAGCAGTTCTCC.

In this sample, this clonotype turned up many times. V and J are TRBV6-5 and TRBJ2-5; 10 bases match TRBD1. This CDR3 is 16 amino acids long. The germline CDR1 and CDR2 sequences are MNHEY and SVGAGI. V was pared by 4 bases and J by 2 bases, with 7 bases of the junction left unmatched. CDR3 nucleotide sequence: TGTGCCAGCAGTTCCCGACAGGGGGCTCTTCAAGAGACCCAGTACTTC. It codes for CASSSRQGALQETQYF.

This clonotype was counted many times. The DNA of the CDR3 is TGCGCCAGCAGTCGGGACAGCCTCTACGAGCAGTACTTC. Protein: CASSRDSLYEQYF. The rearrangement links TRBV5-1 to TRBJ2-7, with TRBD1 matching over 7 bases. J lost 3 bases, V lost 5 bases, and 5 bases had no gene match. CDR3 length: 13 amino acids. Germline CDR1 reads SGHRS; CDR2 reads YFSETQ.

The genes are TRBV19 and TRBJ2-5, with D hard to call. Germline loops: CDR1 LNHDA, CDR2 SQIVND (reference sequence). V lost 3 bases and J lost 7, with 12 bases in between. This CDR3 comprises 13 residues. CDR3 DNA sequence: TGTGCCAGTAGTATTCTAGGAGCCCGGACCCAGTACTTC. Its protein product is CASSILGARTQYF. Looking up the rest from reference TRBV19 and TRBJ2-5 gives the full variable domain: DGGITQSPKYLFRKEGQNVTLSCEQNLNHDAMYWYRQDPGQGLRLIYYSQIVNDFQKGDIAEGYSVSREKKESFPLTVTSAQKNPTAFYLCASSILGARTQYFGPGTRLLVL.

This clonotype was detected a few times. The gene calls are TRBV7-9 and TRBJ2-6; TRBD1 might be the D (7 bases). V lost 6 bases, J lost 0 bases, and 18 bases lay in between. The length of the CDR3 is 18 residues. CDR1 is SEHNR, CDR2 FQNEAQ, per germline (reference sequence). The CDR3, as DNA: TGTGCCAGCAGGCAGGGGGGCAGGTATTCCTCTGGGGCCAACGTCCTGACTTTC. It yields the protein CASRQGGRYSSGANVLTF.

This clonotype was seen repeatedly, ten times or more. The chain is built from TRBV7-3 and TRBJ2-6, with D hard to call. The CDR3 loop spans 17 amino acids. The ends were cut back, 1 base at V and 4 bases at J, with 14 bases in the middle. Per germline, CDR1 SGHTA and CDR2 FQGTGA. Here the CDR3 DNA reads TGTGCCAGCAGCTTAATGGGGTCAGCTGCGGGGGCCAACGTCCTGACTTTC. Translation: CASSLMGSAAGANVLTF.

This clonotype was counted many times. The rearrangement links TRBV29-1 to TRBJ2-7; TRBD1 might be the D (6 bases). The CDR3 has 12 residues. The germline CDR1 and CDR2 sequences are SQVTM and ANQGSEA. V was trimmed by 5 bases and J by 2 bases, leaving 10 bases between them. This CDR3 is CSVSGAAYEQYF. In DNA form, the CDR3 reads TGCAGCGTTTCAGGGGCTGCCTACGAGCAGTACTTC.

This clonotype appeared many times. The chain couples TRBV5-1 to TRBJ2-3, with 8 bases identical to TRBD2. Germline V gene lookup returns CDR1 SGHRS and CDR2 YFSETQ. The CDR3 totals 15 residues. The trim removed 0 bases at V and 6 bases at J, leaving 6 bases unmatched. The CDR3: CASSLVIAGSDTQYF. The CDR3, as DNA: TGCGCCAGCAGCTTGGTGATAGCGGGATCGGATACGCAGTATTTT.

This clonotype was counted ten times or more. The rearrangement joins TRBV11-2 to TRBJ2-4; weak D call: TRBD1 (6 bases). CDR3 size: 15 residues. V was shortened by 6 bases and J by 3 bases, with 15 bases between the two germline ends. Germline CDR1 and CDR2: SGHAT and FQNNGV. The CDR3 loop reads CASRKQGSDKNIQYF. CDR3 bases: TGTGCCAGCAGAAAACAGGGATCAGACAAAAACATTCAGTACTTC. Full variable domain (rest looked up from reference TRBV11-2 and TRBJ2-4): EAGVAQSPRYKIIEKRQSVAFWCNPISGHATLYWYQQILGQGPKLLIQFQNNGVVDDSQLPKDRFSAERLKGVDSTLKIQPAKLEDSAVYLCASRKQGSDKNIQYFGAGTRLSVL.

The table lists this clonotype with many counts. This chain joins TRBV9 and TRBJ2-6; 8 positions agree with TRBD1. Germline lookup yields CDR1 SGDLS and CDR2 YYNGEE. Trimming took 5 bases from V and 2 from J; bases not matched to a gene: 9. The length of the CDR3 is 17 residues. As DNA, the CDR3 is TGTGCCAGCAGTCAGTTTGCGGACAGGGCTGGGGCCAACGTCCTGACTTTC. The encoded protein is CASSQFADRAGANVLTF.

This clonotype was observed many times. The V call is TRBV10-3, the J call TRBJ2-2; TRBD2 matches 11 bases. J gave up 6 bases and V 0 bases, and 9 bases lay outside the gene matches. The CDR3 extends over 18 amino acids. Germline V CDR1 and CDR2: ENHRY, SYGVKD. This CDR3 is CAISESHLAGGSPGELFF. The CDR3 region has the DNA TGTGCCATCAGTGAGTCGCACCTAGCGGGAGGAAGTCCCGGGGAGCTGTTTTTT.

With regard to this clonotype: A much larger clone differs from this one at a single base, so this may be a read error. The rearrangement joins TRBV30 to TRBJ1-3, with TRBD1 matching 9 bases. The CDR3 consists of 13 residues. The germline V gene has CDR1 GTSNPN and CDR2 SVGIG (reference sequence). The CDR3 loop reads CAWRTGGGNTIHF. CDR3 nucleotide sequence: TGTGCCTGGAGGACAGGGGGGGGAAACACCATACATTTT.

The CDR3 loop reads CASRGLALEQFF. The CDR3 nucleotides read TGTGCCAGCCGGGGACTAGCGTTAGAGCAGTTCTTC. The V gene is TRBV2, the J gene TRBJ2-1; 10 bases agree with TRBD2. This CDR3 contains 12 residues. Trimming cost V 8 bases and J 10 bases; bases outside gene matches: 5. Germline-derived CDR1 and CDR2 are SNHLY and FYNNEI.

This clonotype was seen a handful of times. V and J are TRBV6-5 and TRBJ2-5; D remains ambiguous. The ends were cut back, 6 bases at V and 1 base at J, with 12 bases in the middle. Germline V gene sequence: CDR1 MNHEY, CDR2 SVGAGI. The CDR3 runs to 14 residues. The CDR3 DNA reads as TGTGCCAGCAGGTTACAGAGACTCCAAGAGACCCAGTACTTC. It codes for CASRLQRLQETQYF.

At least ten counts were recorded for this clonotype. The chain couples TRBV5-1 to TRBJ1-1; D is unclear. The CDR3 is made up of 14 amino acids. The germline CDR1 and CDR2 sequences are SGHRS and YFSETQ. The ends were cut back, 0 bases at V and 4 bases at J, with 10 bases in the middle. The CDR3 DNA reads as TGCGCCAGCAGCTTGGGGACCTGGGGCACTGAAGCTTTCTTT. This encodes CASSLGTWGTEAFF.

This clonotype was counted at least ten times. The chain has TRBV10-3 and TRBJ2-1; 14 bases match TRBD2. This CDR3 has 16 residues. The V and J ends lost 4 bases and 5 bases, in that order; junction bases with no gene match: 4. CDR1 is ENHRY and CDR2 is SYGVKD in the germline V gene. DNA for the CDR3: TGTGCCATCAGTGGGGGACTAGCGGGAGTGAACAATGAGCAGTTCTTC. It encodes CAISGGLAGVNNEQFF.

At least ten counts were recorded for this clonotype. This chain links TRBV7-9 with TRBJ2-6; possible D gene TRBD1, 5 bases. V dropped 7 bases and J dropped 7 bases, with 17 bases sitting between them. The germline V gene encodes CDR1 SEHNR and CDR2 FQNEAQ (reference sequence). The CDR3 is 15 amino acids. CDR3 DNA sequence: TGTGCCAGCACCCTCTTTGGGGCAGGAGCCAACGTCCTGACTTTC. Protein product: CASTLFGAGANVLTF.

Points on this clonotype: At one of its ends the junction is not consistent with the germline gene, which may arise from a read error. The rearrangement links TRBV29-1 to TRBJ2-1; perhaps TRBD2 as D (6 bases). Germline CDR1 is SQVTM and CDR2 is ANQGSEA. The CDR3 length is 14 residues. CDR3 in DNA: TGCGGCGTCGGAGGGGCTAGCGTGTACAATGAGCAGTTCTTC. Its translation is CGVGGASVYNEQFF.

This clonotype appeared many times. The rearrangement links TRBV20-1 to TRBJ2-5; 9 positions match TRBD2. Germline CDR1 is DFQATT and CDR2 is SNEGSKA (reference sequence). This CDR3 comprises 14 residues. Trimming cost V 1 base and J 4 bases; bases outside gene matches: 4. The CDR3, as DNA: TGCAGTGCTAGAGGCAGCGGGAGGAGAGAGACCCAGTACTTC. This encodes CSARGSGRRETQYF.

This clonotype was seen repeatedly, ten times or more. V usage is TRBV20-1 and J usage is TRBJ1-2; 7 bases line up with TRBD1. The CDR3 is 12 amino acids. Trimming removed 6 bases from V and 4 bases from J; junction bases left unmatched: 5. From germline, CDR1 is DFQATT and CDR2 SNEGSKA (reference sequence). The CDR3 region has the DNA TGCAGTGCCCCGACAGGGATCTATGGCTACACCTTC. Translation gives CSAPTGIYGYTF.

This clonotype showed up many times. The chain carries TRBV20-1 and TRBJ1-1, with a possible D match to TRBD1 (5 bases). Per the germline V gene, CDR1 is DFQATT and CDR2 is SNEGSKA (reference sequence). This CDR3 comprises 13 residues. V lost 3 bases and J lost 3, with 11 bases in between. The CDR3 DNA reads as TGCAGTGCTAGTAAGGGGAGGGACACTGAAGCTTTCTTT. Translation: CSASKGRDTEAFF.

This clonotype was recorded a few times. The chain joins TRBV7-3 to TRBJ2-1; 7 nucleotides align to TRBD2. CDR3 length equals 15 residues. The V and J ends lost 1 base and 3 bases, in that order; junction bases with no gene match: 3. In germline, CDR1 is SGHTA, CDR2 FQGTGA. CDR3 sequence reads: CASSLMPSGYNEQFF. The CDR3 DNA reads TGTGCCAGCAGCTTAATGCCTAGCGGCTACAATGAGCAGTTCTTC.

There are many counts of this clonotype. This chain joins TRBV10-3 and TRBJ2-5; D unresolved. The CDR3 totals 16 residues. Trimming cost V 2 bases and J 4 bases, with 17 bases left between them. CDR1 is ENHRY, CDR2 SYGVKD, per germline. The CDR3 protein is CAISESQTHGIETQYF. CDR3 bases: TGTGCCATCAGTGAGAGCCAAACCCATGGGATAGAGACCCAGTACTTC.

This clonotype was detected ten times or more. The rearrangement joins TRBV7-9 to TRBJ2-3; 10 bases agree with TRBD2. This CDR3 has 15 amino acids. V trimming: 3 bases; J trimming: 3 bases; junction bases outside the gene matches: 3. CDR1 is SEHNR and CDR2 is FQNEAQ in the germline V gene (reference sequence). The CDR3 coding sequence is TGTGCCAGCAGCTTTGGTAGCGGGAGGACAGATACGCAGTATTTT. It codes for CASSFGSGRTDTQYF.

The sample holds many counts of this clonotype. V gene TRBV10-3 combines with J gene TRBJ1-1; no clear D. Trimming pared 6 bases from V and 0 bases from J, leaving 8 bases between. This CDR3 has 13 residues. Germline loops: CDR1 ENHRY, CDR2 SYGVKD. The CDR3 DNA is TGTGCCATCAGGCCCAAGCTGAACACTGAAGCTTTCTTT. Its translation is CAIRPKLNTEAFF.

The sample holds many counts of this clonotype. This rearrangement joins TRBV7-9 to TRBJ1-1; D is unclear. The V and J ends lost 4 bases and 0 bases respectively, with 15 bases between them. The CDR3 length is 16 residues. Germline V gives CDR1 SEHNR, CDR2 FQNEAQ (reference sequence). The CDR3 DNA sequence: TGTGCCAGCAGCTCCGTACGGGCCCTCATGAACACTGAAGCTTTCTTT. It yields the protein CASSSVRALMNTEAFF.

In its sample, this clonotype was seen many times. The chain uses TRBV10-2 and TRBJ2-1; TRBD2 agrees at 11 bases. From germline, CDR1 is WSHSY and CDR2 SAAADI. There are 15 residues in the CDR3. Losses at the gene ends were 7 bases for V and 2 bases for J; bases not matched to a gene: 4. CDR3 DNA: TGCGCCAGCACCCTACTAGCGGGGGCCTACAATGAGCAGTTCTTC. Protein: CASTLLAGAYNEQFF.

This clonotype was observed many times. This chain links TRBV7-9 with TRBJ2-1, with 7 bases aligning to TRBD2. The germline CDR1 and CDR2 sequences are SEHNR and FQNEAQ (reference sequence). The CDR3 consists of 14 residues. J lost 6 bases, V lost 1 base, and 3 bases had no gene match. CDR3 nucleotide sequence: TGTGCCAGCAGCTTAGGTGCTAGCGGCAATGAGCAGTTCTTC. It specifies CASSLGASGNEQFF.

The chain uses TRBV7-9 and TRBJ1-1, with 11 bases lining up with TRBD1. J gave up 4 bases and V 1 base, and 5 bases lay outside the gene matches. The germline V gene has CDR1 SEHNR and CDR2 FQNEAQ (reference sequence). CDR3 size: 16 residues. For the CDR3, the DNA is TGTGCCAGCAGCTTAGGGCTCGGGACAGGGGGCACTGAAGCTTTCTTT. Translated, it gives CASSLGLGTGGTEAFF.